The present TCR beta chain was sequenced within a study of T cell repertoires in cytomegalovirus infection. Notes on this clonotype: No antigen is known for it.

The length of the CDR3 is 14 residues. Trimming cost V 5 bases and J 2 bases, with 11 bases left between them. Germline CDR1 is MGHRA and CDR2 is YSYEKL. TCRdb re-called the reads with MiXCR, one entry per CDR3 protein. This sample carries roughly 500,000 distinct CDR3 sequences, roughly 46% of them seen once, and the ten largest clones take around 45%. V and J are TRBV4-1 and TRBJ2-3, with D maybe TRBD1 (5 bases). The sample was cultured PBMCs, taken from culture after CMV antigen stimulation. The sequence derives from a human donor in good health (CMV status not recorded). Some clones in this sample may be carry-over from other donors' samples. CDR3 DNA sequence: TGCGCCAGCAGCACGACAGTCCTCACAGATACGCAGTATTTT. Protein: CASSTTVLTDTQYF.